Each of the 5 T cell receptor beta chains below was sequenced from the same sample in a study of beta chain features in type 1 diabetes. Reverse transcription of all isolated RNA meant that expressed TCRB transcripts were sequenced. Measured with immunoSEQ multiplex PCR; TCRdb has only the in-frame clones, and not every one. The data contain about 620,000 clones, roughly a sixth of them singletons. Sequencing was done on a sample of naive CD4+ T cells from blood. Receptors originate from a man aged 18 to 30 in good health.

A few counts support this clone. CDR3: CASSPGLLAEVTGELFF. The DNA of the CDR3 is TGTGCCAGCAGCCCAGGCTTACTAGCGGAAGTCACCGGGGAGCTGTTTTTT. This chain links TRBV6-4 with TRBJ2-2; 8 nucleotides line up with TRBD2. Germline values: CDR1 MRHNA, CDR2 SNTAGT. The CDR3 length is 17 residues. V lost 6 bases and J lost 4; bases outside the gene matches: 13.

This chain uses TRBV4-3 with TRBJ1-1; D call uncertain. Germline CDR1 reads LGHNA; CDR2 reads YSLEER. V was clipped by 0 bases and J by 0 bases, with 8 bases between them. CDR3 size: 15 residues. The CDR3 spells CASSQDWRLNTEAFF. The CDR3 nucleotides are TGCGCCAGCAGCCAAGATTGGAGATTGAACACTGAAGCTTTCTTT.

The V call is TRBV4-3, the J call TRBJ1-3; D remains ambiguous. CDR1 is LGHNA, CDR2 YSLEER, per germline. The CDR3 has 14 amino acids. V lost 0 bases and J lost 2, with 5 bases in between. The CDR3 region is CASSQDHAGNTIYF. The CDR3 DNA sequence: TGCGCCAGCAGCCAAGACCACGCTGGAAACACCATATATTTT.

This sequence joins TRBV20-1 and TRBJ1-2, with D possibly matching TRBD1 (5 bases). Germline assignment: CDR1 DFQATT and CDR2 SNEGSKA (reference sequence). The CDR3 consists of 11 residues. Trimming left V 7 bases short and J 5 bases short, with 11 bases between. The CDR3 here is CSGRWGYGYTF. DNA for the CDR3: TGCAGTGGCCGGTGGGGGTATGGCTACACCTTC.

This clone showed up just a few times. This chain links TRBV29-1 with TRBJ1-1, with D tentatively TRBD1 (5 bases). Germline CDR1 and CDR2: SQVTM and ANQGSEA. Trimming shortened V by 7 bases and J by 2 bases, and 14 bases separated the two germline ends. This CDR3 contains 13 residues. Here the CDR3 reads CSGERGGNTEAFF. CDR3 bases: TGCAGCGGGGAGAGGGGAGGAAACACTGAAGCTTTCTTT. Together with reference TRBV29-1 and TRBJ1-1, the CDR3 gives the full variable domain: SAVISQKPSRDICQRGTSLTIQCQVDSQVTMMFWYRQQPGQSLTLIATANQGSEATYESGFVIDKFPISRPNLTFSTLTVSNMSPEDSSIYLCSGERGGNTEAFFGQGTRLTVV.